Each of the 15 T cell receptor beta chains below was sequenced from the same sample in a study of T-cell reconstitution after alpha-beta-depleted transplantation in children. As it was prepared, the TCRbeta library received unique molecular identifiers. Each CDR3 protein gets one entry after TCRdb re-called the PCR reads with MiXCR. The table records around 580,000 distinct CDR3 sequences, roughly 23% of them present only once. The sample here was PBMCs, mostly from graft donor cells, taken 360 days after TCRalphabeta/CD19-depleted stem cell transplant. The origin of the receptors is a boy less than two years old who had a stem cell transplant for acute myeloid leukemia, so the T cells may come from the graft donor.

This clonotype occurred a few times. The gene calls are TRBV5-5 and TRBJ2-1; D tentatively reads TRBD1 or TRBD2 (5 bases each). Trimming pared 5 bases from V and 2 bases from J, leaving 20 bases between. In germline, CDR1 is SGHKS, CDR2 YYEKEE (reference sequence). The length of the CDR3 is 17 residues. The CDR3 DNA reads TGTGCCAGCAGACCTACCGGGGCCAAAAGCCCCTACAATGAGCAGTTCTTC. Translated, it gives CASRPTGAKSPYNEQFF.

This clonotype was recorded at least ten times. The gene calls are TRBV29-1 and TRBJ2-5; D unresolved. V lost 7 bases, J lost 5 bases, and 8 bases lay in between. The CDR3 contains 10 residues. The germline CDR1 and CDR2 sequences are SQVTM and ANQGSEA. CDR3 nucleotides: TGCAGCGCCGTCGGGGAGACCCAGTACTTC. Its translation is CSAVGETQYF.

There are a few counts of this clonotype. The rearrangement joins TRBV12-3 or TRBV12-4 to TRBJ2-5; D is possibly TRBD2 (5 bases). The V gene lost 7 bases and the J gene lost 7 bases, with 19 bases spanning the gap. The CDR3 is made up of 14 amino acids. This CDR3 reads CASNLSGKSGTQYF. As DNA, the CDR3 is TGTGCCAGCAATCTATCCGGGAAGAGTGGGACCCAGTACTTC.

This clonotype came up many times. V is TRBV7-2 and J is TRBJ2-1, with 9 bases lining up with TRBD2. From germline, CDR1 is SGHTA and CDR2 FQGNSA. J was trimmed by 7 bases and V by 2 bases; bases with no gene match: 6. The CDR3 spans 15 residues. The CDR3 loop is CASSLRRGGSNEQFF. The DNA for the CDR3 is TGTGCCAGCAGCTTAAGGCGGGGGGGTTCGAATGAGCAGTTCTTC.

V gene TRBV28 combines with J gene TRBJ2-3, with D possibly TRBD2 on 5 matching bases. CDR1 and CDR2 from the germline V gene are MDHEN and SYDVKM. V was clipped by 3 bases and J by 7 bases, with 14 bases between them. This CDR3 region has 14 residues. In nucleotides, the CDR3 is TGTGCCAGCAGTTTGGACTGGCATCGGAATACGCAGTATTTT. Translated, it gives CASSLDWHRNTQYF. The full variable domain, in which reference TRBV28 and TRBJ2-3 provide the parts outside the CDR3, is DVKVTQSSRYLVKRTGEKVFLECVQDMDHENMFWYRQDPGLGLRLIYFSYDVKMKEKGDIPEGYSVSREKKERFSLILESASTNQTSMYLCASSLDWHRNTQYFGPGTRLTVL.

The chain links TRBV5-6 to TRBJ2-1; D possibly corresponds to TRBD2 (5 bases). This CDR3 region has 15 residues. Germline V gene sequence: CDR1 SGHDT, CDR2 YYEEEE. V gave up 9 bases and J gave up 7 bases, with 23 bases separating them. The CDR3 DNA reads TGTGCCATGGGCCCCGGGATTCTCCCCCCGAATGAGCAGTTCTTC. Translation gives CAMGPGILPPNEQFF.

V is TRBV20-1 and J is TRBJ2-7, with D perhaps given as TRBD1 or TRBD2 (5 bases each). V shed 3 bases and J shed 2 bases, with 14 bases lying between them. The CDR3 loop spans 14 amino acids. Germline V gene data show CDR1 as DFQATT and CDR2 as SNEGSKA (reference sequence). The CDR3 nucleotides read TGCAGTGCTAGGGGACGAGAAGCAACCTACGAGCAGTACTTC. Its protein is CSARGREATYEQYF.

This chain joins TRBV12-3 or TRBV12-4 and TRBJ2-7; TRBD1 matches 9 bases. The CDR3 has 12 amino acids. The V and J ends lost 8 bases and 5 bases, in that order; junction bases with no gene match: 4. The CDR3 region is CASGQGRNEQYF. In nucleotides, the CDR3 is TGTGCCAGCGGACAGGGGCGGAACGAGCAGTACTTC.

This clonotype has a count of ten or more. The gene calls are TRBV2 and TRBJ2-1, with D possibly being TRBD1 or TRBD2 (5 bases each). The CDR3 covers 17 residues. The germline V and J ends were trimmed by 2 bases and 0 bases, with 14 bases remaining between them. CDR1 and CDR2 (germline): SNHLY, FYNNEI. CDR3 sequence (DNA): TGTGCCAGCAGTGAAAGTGGGGGTGCGAGCTCCTACAATGAGCAGTTCTTC. Protein sequence: CASSESGGASSYNEQFF.

This clonotype was seen a few times. For the CDR3, the DNA is TGTGCCAGCAGTTACTCTCAAGCGGGGGGCGACACCGGGGAGCTGTTTTTT. It translates to CASSYSQAGGDTGELFF. This rearrangement joins TRBV6-5 to TRBJ2-2; 9 nucleotides align to TRBD2. The V and J ends lost 0 bases and 3 bases, in that order; junction bases with no gene match: 5. This CDR3 comprises 17 residues. Germline-derived CDR1 and CDR2 are MNHEY and SVGAGI.

The chain couples TRBV12-3 or TRBV12-4 to TRBJ1-1, with D tentatively TRBD1 (5 bases). The CDR3 is 15 residues long. Trimming cost V 6 bases and J 2 bases, with 16 bases left between them. DNA of the CDR3: TGTGCCAGCAGACCTAGGGGCCACCCTAACACTGAAGCTTTCTTT. This codes for CASRPRGHPNTEAFF.

This chain joins TRBV7-9 and TRBJ2-5; D not certain. Germline V gene lookup returns CDR1 SEHNR and CDR2 FQNEAQ (reference sequence). The length of the CDR3 is 15 residues. Trimming shortened V by 5 bases and J by 5 bases, and 18 bases separated the two germline ends. CDR3 nucleotides: TGTGCCAGCAGCCTGGGTCATGGACCGGCGGAGACCCAGTACTTC. Translation gives CASSLGHGPAETQYF.

CDR3 nucleotide sequence: TGTGCCAGCAGCACCACCGGGGGTCCTGACTTCTATGGCTACACCTTC. Translated: CASSTTGGPDFYGYTF. The gene calls are TRBV27 and TRBJ1-2, with TRBD1 as a possible D gene (5 bases). The CDR3 sequence is 16 residues long. The V gene's germline CDR1 is MNHEY and CDR2 SMNVEV (reference sequence). V dropped 6 bases and J dropped 4 bases, with 21 bases sitting between them.

CDR3: CAISESGENTEAFF. CDR3 DNA sequence: TGTGCCATCAGTGAGTCAGGAGAGAACACTGAAGCTTTCTTT. The chain joins TRBV10-3 to TRBJ1-1, with D hard to call. Looked up from germline, CDR1 is ENHRY and CDR2 is SYGVKD. V was clipped by 0 bases and J by 1 base, with 6 bases between them. The CDR3 is 14 amino acids.

V and J are TRBV12-3 or TRBV12-4 and TRBJ2-6; no reliable D call. Trimming removed 3 bases from V and 2 bases from J, with 11 bases in between. The CDR3 length is 16 residues. DNA of the CDR3: TGTGCCAGCAGTTTTAGGGCGGCAGCTGGGGCCAACGTCCTGACTTTC. Its protein is CASSFRAAAGANVLTF.